This entry features one T cell receptor (beta chain) sequence. The sample belongs to a study of blood T cell repertoires in COVID-19. Clones were sequenced by immunoSEQ multiplex PCR, and TCRdb holds only the in-frame ones, with some missing. The sample holds some 670,000 clones, 90% seen once. With 1 base removed from V and 7 bases from J, the gap between germline ends came to 8 bases. Germline CDR1 SGHAT, CDR2 FQNNGV. This CDR3 contains 13 residues. The material sequenced was peripheral blood. The sequence was obtained from a woman aged 18 to 35 with acute or convalescent COVID-19. The chain is built from TRBV11-2 and TRBJ2-1, with D maybe TRBD2 (5 bases). The CDR3 protein is CASSLVTGNEQFF. CDR3 nucleotide sequence: TGTGCCAGCAGCTTAGTGACGGGGAATGAGCAGTTCTTC. Complete variable domain (other parts from reference TRBV11-2 and TRBJ2-1): EAGVAQSPRYKIIEKRQSVAFWCNPISGHATLYWYQQILGQGPKLLIQFQNNGVVDDSQLPKDRFSAERLKGVDSTLKIQPAKLEDSAVYLCASSLVTGNEQFFGPGTRLTVL.